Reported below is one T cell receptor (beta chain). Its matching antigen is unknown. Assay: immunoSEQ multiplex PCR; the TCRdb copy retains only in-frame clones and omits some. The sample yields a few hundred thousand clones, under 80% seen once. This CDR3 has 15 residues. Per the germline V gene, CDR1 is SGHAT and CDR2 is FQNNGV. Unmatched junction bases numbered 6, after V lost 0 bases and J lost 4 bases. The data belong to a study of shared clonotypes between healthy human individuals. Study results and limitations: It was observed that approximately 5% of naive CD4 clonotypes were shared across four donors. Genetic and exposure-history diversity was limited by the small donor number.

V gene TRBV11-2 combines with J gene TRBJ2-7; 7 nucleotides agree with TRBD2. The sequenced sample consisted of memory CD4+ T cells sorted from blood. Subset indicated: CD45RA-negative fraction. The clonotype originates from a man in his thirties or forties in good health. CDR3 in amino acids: CASSLEAGFGYEQYF. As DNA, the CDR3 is TGTGCCAGCAGCTTAGAAGCGGGGTTCGGGTACGAGCAGTACTTC.